The clone carrying this T cell receptor beta chain was counted only a few times. No antigen is known for it. As for time point: persistent/refractory GD, antithyroid drugs over 5 years with positive TRAb. TCR sequences were obtained from RNA taken from PBMCs. Graves' disease diagnosis was established per American Thyroid Association guidelines. Combining iRepertoire HTBI primers with Arm-PCR of CDR3 regions, the authors built TCR beta libraries. TCRdb independently ran MiXCR on the multiplex PCR reads; one entry per CDR3 protein. The data contain fewer than 600,000 distinct CDR3 sequences, under 25% of them singletons. From germline, CDR1 is MNHGY and CDR2 SVAAGI. CDR3 length equals 16 residues. V was pared by 4 bases and J by 3 bases, with 19 bases between. The data derive from a study of regulatory T cells in long-lasting Graves disease. General study points: Among the persistent patients, fewer than 3,000 public clonotypes were shared, more than the roughly 970 shared among new patients. Reduced TCR diversity was observed in persistent Graves' patients versus newly diagnosed patients. TRBV28, TRBJ1-2 and TRBJ2-5 were favored in persistent disease.

The chain uses TRBV6-9 and TRBJ2-7; D might be TRBD1 (6 bases). The sequence derives from a female donor with Graves disease. This specimen was peripheral blood mononuclear cells (PBMCs), taken when the disease was refractory, from a patient treated with antithyroid drugs. The CDR3 coding sequence is TGTGCCAGCAGTTCTATAAAGGGACGGGACAACTACGAGCAGTACTTC. Protein: CASSSIKGRDNYEQYF.